This T cell receptor beta chain was observed in a study of blood T cell repertoires in COVID-19. As for the study in general: From T cells, B-cell-depleted T cells, or PBMCs came the material, which was cDNA or gDNA.

V was pared by 4 bases and J by 1 base, with 11 bases of the junction left unmatched. The germline CDR1 and CDR2 sequences are SGDLS and YYNGEE. This CDR3 is built from 17 residues. Cohorts were assigned according to the clinical history that participants reported. Participants classified as exposed had met a COVID-19 case within 2 weeks before study entry. Original processing methods: Amplification of reference gene primers provided the estimated nucleated cell counts. TCRdb's table, derived via immunoSEQ multiplex PCR, lists solely in-frame clones and lacks some. The D gene and trimming were derived from the DNA, and the V and J assignments and clone size from that table. The repertoire holds fewer than 350,000 clones, with almost 90% as singletons.

The sample comprised PBMCs or T cells enriched from blood (not recorded which). The receptor comes from a woman younger than 45 who had been exposed to COVID-19. The chain carries TRBV9 and TRBJ2-5, with 9 bases identical to TRBD2. The CDR3 loop reads CASSISSAGGFQETQYF. The CDR3 DNA is TGTGCCAGCAGCATTAGCTCTGCGGGAGGGTTCCAAGAGACCCAGTACTTC.